These 32 T cell receptor beta chains originate from one sample sequenced in a study of blood T cell repertoires in COVID-19. Sequencing was performed with immunoSEQ multiplex PCR; in TCRdb, only in-frame clones are kept and a portion is missing. The sample holds about 100,000 clones, approximately 86% seen once. The source material was peripheral blood. The receptors were gathered from a man in his fifties or sixties with active or convalescent COVID-19.

This clone showed up just once. V gene TRBV6-6 combines with J gene TRBJ1-5; D perhaps matches TRBD1 (6 bases). CDR3 length: 21 amino acids. Germline lookup yields CDR1 MNHNY and CDR2 SVGAGI (reference sequence). The ends were cut back, 6 bases at V and 2 bases at J, with 32 bases in the middle. As DNA, the CDR3 is TGTGCCAGCAGCCCATACCCCCCCCAGGGGCGAGGTGGACAAGGCAATCAGCCCCAGCATTTT. It is translated as CASSPYPPQGRGGQGNQPQHF.

V gene TRBV18 combines with J gene TRBJ1-6; D not certain. The CDR3 totals 16 residues. The V end was cut by 3 bases, the J end by 0 bases, with 9 bases between. Per germline, CDR1 KGHSH and CDR2 LQKENI. The CDR3 region has the DNA TGTGCCAGCTCACCCTTTGAGAGCTCCTATAATTCACCCCTCCACTTT. Translating gives CASSPFESSYNSPLHF.

The rearrangement uses TRBV10-1 and TRBJ1-1, with TRBD1 as a possible D gene (5 bases). This CDR3 is 15 amino acids long. Germline-derived CDR1 and CDR2 are WNHNN and SYGVQD (reference sequence). Trimming left V 2 bases short and J 1 base short, with 11 bases between. The CDR3 DNA follows: TGCGCCAGCAGTGAGCGGGCGGGGGGGAACACTGAAGCTTTCTTT. Its protein product is CASSERAGGNTEAFF.

V and J are TRBV12-3 or TRBV12-4 and TRBJ2-7; perhaps TRBD1 as D (6 bases). Trimming pared 7 bases from V and 3 bases from J, leaving 13 bases between. CDR3 size: 13 residues. This CDR3 reads CASNQGGIYEQYF. In DNA form, the CDR3 reads TGTGCCAGCAATCAAGGGGGAATCTACGAGCAGTACTTC.

This clone was observed a few times. The V and J genes are TRBV19 and TRBJ1-5; D unclear. Germline CDR1 is LNHDA and CDR2 is SQIVND (reference sequence). The CDR3 is made up of 13 amino acids. V lost 4 bases and J lost 4, with 8 bases in between. CDR3 sequence: CASSSGGNQPQHF. CDR3 DNA sequence: TGTGCCAGTAGTAGTGGCGGGAATCAGCCCCAGCATTTT.

The gene calls are TRBV5-6 and TRBJ2-1; D ambiguous. Per the germline V gene, CDR1 is SGHDT and CDR2 is YYEEEE. V lost 5 bases to trimming and J lost 5 bases, with 8 bases between them. The CDR3 is made up of 12 amino acids. The CDR3 nucleotides are TGTGCCAGCAGTGAAGAGAACAATGAGCAGTTCTTC. Protein sequence: CASSEENNEQFF.

The rearrangement joins TRBV3-1 (or the pseudogene TRBV3-2) to TRBJ1-1; D perhaps matches TRBD1 (5 bases). The CDR3 has 14 amino acids. V was shortened by 2 bases and J by 6 bases, with 13 bases between the two germline ends. Germline assignment: CDR1 LGHDT and CDR2 YNNKEL (reference sequence). The CDR3, as DNA: TGTGCCAGCAGCCAAAAGGCCGGGACTTCTGAAGCTTTCTTT. As protein: CASSQKAGTSEAFF.

This CDR3 is CASSMLAGYQETQYF. CDR3 in DNA: TGTGCCAGTAGTATGCTAGCGGGATACCAAGAGACCCAGTACTTC. The chain couples TRBV19 to TRBJ2-5, with 9 bases matching TRBD2. The CDR3 has 15 residues. V gave up 3 bases and J gave up 0 bases; unmatched junction bases: 2. The germline gives CDR1 LNHDA, CDR2 SQIVND (reference sequence).

J is TRBJ2-7 and V is TRBV2; TRBD1 might be the D (6 bases). Germline-derived CDR1 and CDR2 are SNHLY and FYNNEI. Trimming cost V 7 bases and J 10 bases, with 20 bases left between them. This CDR3 is built from 13 residues. This CDR3 reads CASIRDNGKGQYF. The CDR3 DNA reads as TGTGCCAGCATCAGGGACAACGGGAAAGGACAGTACTTC.

This chain links TRBV19 with TRBJ2-2, with 7 bases that match TRBD1. CDR1 is LNHDA, CDR2 SQIVND, per germline (reference sequence). V lost 4 bases and J lost 5; bases outside the gene matches: 7. The CDR3 runs to 15 residues. The DNA for the CDR3 is TGTGCCAGTAGTACCGGGACAGAGGGGACCGGGGAGCTGTTTTTT. Its translation is CASSTGTEGTGELFF.

The chain uses TRBV6-5 and TRBJ1-1; possibly TRBD1 for D (5 bases). Germline V gives CDR1 MNHEY, CDR2 SVGAGI. The CDR3 runs to 14 residues. Trimming removed 5 bases from V and 3 bases from J, with 13 bases in between. The CDR3: CASSKPGGDTEAFF. Here the CDR3 DNA reads TGTGCCAGCAGTAAACCCGGGGGGGACACTGAAGCTTTCTTT.

This chain links TRBV5-4 with TRBJ1-2; D is unresolved. Per germline, CDR1 SGHNT and CDR2 YYREEE (reference sequence). V was pared by 0 bases and J by 1 base, with 10 bases between. The CDR3 runs 15 residues. The CDR3 region has the DNA TGTGCCAGCAGCTTGGCGGGAACTGATAACTATGGCTACACCTTC. This translates into CASSLAGTDNYGYTF.

This chain links TRBV5-8 with TRBJ2-3; TRBD2 agrees at 8 bases. V lost 4 bases and J lost 9; bases outside the gene matches: 16. CDR1 SGHTS and CDR2 YDEGEE come from the germline V gene. The CDR3 runs 16 residues. The CDR3 sequence: CASSAGTSGVSGTQYF. The CDR3 DNA reads TGTGCCAGCAGCGCCGGGACTAGTGGGGTCTCAGGGACGCAGTATTTT.

The chain employs TRBV24-1 and TRBJ2-2; 9 bases agree with TRBD2. Germline CDR1 KGHDR, CDR2 SFDVKD. This CDR3 is 17 amino acids long. After removal of 0 bases from V and 5 bases from J, the junction contained 6 bases not matched to a gene. CDR3 DNA sequence: TGTGCCACCAGTGATTTGTCTAGCGGGGAAGGTACCGGGGAGCTGTTTTTT. Residues: CATSDLSSGEGTGELFF.

The chain joins TRBV6-5 to TRBJ1-2; D gene uncertain. V dropped 6 bases and J dropped 4 bases, with 18 bases sitting between them. Germline CDR1 and CDR2: MNHEY and SVGAGI. CDR3 size: 15 residues. The CDR3 here is CASSPVSRIGYGYTF. The CDR3, as DNA: TGTGCCAGCAGCCCAGTCTCTAGAATTGGCTATGGCTACACCTTC.

The J gene is TRBJ1-1, the V gene TRBV5-1; 8 bases match TRBD1. The V gene's germline CDR1 is SGHRS and CDR2 YFSETQ. The CDR3 totals 16 residues. Trimming removed 7 bases from V and 0 bases from J; junction bases left unmatched: 11. The CDR3 DNA follows: TGCGCCAGCGGACCACAGGGGGGACAAATGAACACTGAAGCTTTCTTT. Its translation: CASGPQGGQMNTEAFF.

This rearrangement joins TRBV7-9 to TRBJ2-7; TRBD1 agrees at 7 bases. V lost 5 bases, J lost 3 bases, and 4 bases stayed unmatched. The V gene's germline CDR1 is SEHNR and CDR2 FQNEAQ (reference sequence). CDR3 length: 13 amino acids. CDR3 DNA: TGTGCCAGCAGCCGCGACAGGGACTACGAGCAGTACTTC. Residues: CASSRDRDYEQYF.

The chain links TRBV19 to TRBJ2-2; the D gene is possibly TRBD1 (5 bases). CDR3 size: 13 residues. In germline, CDR1 is LNHDA, CDR2 SQIVND (reference sequence). The ends were cut back, 10 bases at V and 6 bases at J, with 15 bases in the middle. CDR3 sequence reads: CATKSRVAGELFF. Written as DNA, the CDR3 is TGTGCCACCAAATCCAGGGTCGCCGGGGAGCTGTTTTTT.

The genes are TRBV19 and TRBJ1-3; D gene unclear. CDR3 length: 15 residues. In germline, CDR1 is LNHDA, CDR2 SQIVND (reference sequence). The V and J ends lost 10 bases and 0 bases respectively, with 16 bases between them. CDR3 nucleotides: TGTGCCACCTCAAGCACATGGAGCTCTGGAAACACCATATATTTT. It specifies CATSSTWSSGNTIYF.

This clone appeared a few times. The rearrangement joins TRBV2 to TRBJ1-5, with D hard to call. V was cut by 3 bases and J by 2 bases, with 8 bases left in between. This CDR3 has 14 amino acids. Germline V gives CDR1 SNHLY, CDR2 FYNNEI. CDR3 DNA sequence: TGTGCCAGCAGTGACAGTTACGGCAATCAGCCCCAGCATTTT. Translation: CASSDSYGNQPQHF.

This clone has just a few counts. Distinct nucleotide sequences in the sample also encode this CDR3. The V gene is TRBV6-5, the J gene TRBJ2-7, with 12 bases aligning to TRBD2. There are 15 residues in the CDR3. Germline CDR1 is MNHEY and CDR2 is SVGAGI. V was pared by 5 bases and J by 3 bases, with 5 bases of the junction left unmatched. In DNA form, the CDR3 reads TGTGCCAGCAGTCCCCGGACTAGCGGGAACTACGAGCAGTACTTC. It is translated as CASSPRTSGNYEQYF.

This rearrangement joins TRBV9 to TRBJ1-2; D unresolved. This CDR3 region has 13 residues. Germline CDR1 and CDR2: SGDLS and YYNGEE. V shed 0 bases and J shed 6 bases, with 9 bases lying between them. CDR3 protein: CASSVDGPDGYTF. The CDR3 bases are TGTGCCAGCAGCGTAGATGGGCCGGATGGCTACACCTTC.

The chain is built from TRBV27 and TRBJ1-1; possibly TRBD1 for D (5 bases). CDR3 length: 15 residues. Germline CDR1 and CDR2: MNHEY and SMNVEV (reference sequence). The V gene lost 1 base and the J gene lost 0 bases, with 9 bases spanning the gap. The CDR3 loop reads CASSLFGHMNTEAFF. In nucleotides, the CDR3 is TGTGCCAGCAGTTTATTCGGACATATGAACACTGAAGCTTTCTTT.

The chain combines TRBV7-6 with TRBJ2-1, with D possibly TRBD2 on 6 matching bases. The germline V and J ends were trimmed by 4 bases and 5 bases, with 15 bases remaining between them. This CDR3 has 15 residues. CDR1 is SGHVS, CDR2 FNYEAQ, per germline. CDR3 in amino acids: CASSSERRAHNEQFF. The DNA of the CDR3 is TGTGCCAGCAGCTCCGAACGGAGGGCCCACAATGAGCAGTTCTTC.

This chain uses TRBV19 with TRBJ2-5; D not resolved. The germline gives CDR1 LNHDA, CDR2 SQIVND (reference sequence). V was shortened by 3 bases and J by 7 bases, with 12 bases between the two germline ends. This CDR3 is 13 amino acids long. The CDR3 loop reads CASSIQVARTQYF. The CDR3 nucleotides read TGTGCCAGTAGTATTCAGGTTGCGAGGACCCAGTACTTC.

V and J are TRBV2 and TRBJ2-7; 14 nucleotides agree with TRBD2. The CDR3 sequence is 15 residues long. Germline V gene data show CDR1 as SNHLY and CDR2 as FYNNEI. Trimming took 4 bases from V and 5 from J; bases not matched to a gene: 4. The chain's CDR3 is CASSVGTSGSDEQYF. The CDR3 nucleotides are TGTGCCAGCAGTGTTGGGACTAGCGGGAGCGACGAGCAGTACTTC.

The rearrangement uses TRBV28 and TRBJ2-3; no reliable D call. Germline V gene sequence: CDR1 MDHEN, CDR2 SYDVKM. The CDR3 is 12 residues long. The V end was cut by 4 bases, the J end by 2 bases, with 4 bases between. CDR3 bases: TGTGCCAGCAGTTCGTACACAGATACGCAGTATTTT. This sequence encodes CASSSYTDTQYF.

The rearrangement joins TRBV18 to TRBJ2-1; TRBD2 is a possible D gene (5 bases). There are 14 residues in the CDR3. Germline V gene sequence: CDR1 KGHSH, CDR2 LQKENI. Trimming stripped 2 bases from V and 7 bases from J, with 12 bases between. CDR3 in amino acids: CASSPRREKNEQFF. CDR3 coding DNA: TGTGCCAGCTCACCAAGACGGGAAAAAAATGAGCAGTTCTTC. Together with reference TRBV18 and TRBJ2-1, the CDR3 gives the full variable domain: NAGVMQNPRHLVRRRGQEARLRCSPMKGHSHVYWYRQLPEEGLKFMVYLQKENIIDESGMPKERFSAEFPKEGPSILRIQQVVRGDSAAYFCASSPRREKNEQFFGPGTRLTVL.

The rearrangement joins TRBV24-1 to TRBJ1-5, with 7 nucleotides matching TRBD1. V trimming: 6 bases; J trimming: 5 bases; junction bases outside the gene matches: 3. The germline V gene encodes CDR1 KGHDR and CDR2 SFDVKD. The CDR3 covers 13 residues. CDR3 sequence: CATSPQGDQPQHF. The DNA for the CDR3 is TGTGCCACCAGTCCGCAGGGGGATCAGCCCCAGCATTTT.

This clone was seen many times. The CDR3 spells CASSSTTGYSYTF. The CDR3 DNA reads as TGTGCCAGCAGCTCTACCACAGGGTATAGCTACACCTTC. The chain joins TRBV28 to TRBJ1-2; D possibly corresponds to TRBD1 (6 bases). The CDR3 is made up of 13 amino acids. V was trimmed by 6 bases and J by 9 bases, leaving 17 bases between them. Germline CDR1 and CDR2: MDHEN and SYDVKM.

This clone was counted once. The genes are TRBV6-6 and TRBJ1-4; D remains ambiguous. The V gene's germline CDR1 is MNHNY and CDR2 SVGAGI (reference sequence). The length of the CDR3 is 12 residues. Trimming pared 4 bases from V and 8 bases from J, leaving 8 bases between. This CDR3 reads CASSSPEEKLFF. The CDR3 coding sequence is TGTGCCAGCAGTTCGCCGGAGGAAAAACTGTTTTTT.

The V call is TRBV4-1, the J call TRBJ1-5; a possible D gene is TRBD1 (5 bases). V gave up 3 bases and J gave up 9 bases, with 12 bases separating them. CDR1 is MGHRA and CDR2 is YSYEKL in the germline V gene. This CDR3 is 13 amino acids long. CDR3 loop: CASSQEGPGPQHF. Here the CDR3 DNA reads TGCGCCAGCAGCCAGGAGGGGCCAGGGCCCCAGCATTTT.